These T cell receptor beta chains were read from a single sample in a study of blood T cell repertoires in COVID-19. The protocol was immunoSEQ multiplex PCR, while the TCRdb copy is restricted to in-frame clones and leaves out a portion. The sample gives about 360,000 clones, roughly 90% of which show up once; about 7.6% is in the top ten. Specimen: peripheral blood. All receptors come from a woman aged 60-75 years with COVID-19, enrolled during active disease. Both conserved end residues are part of each CDR3. Fields, in order: clone size, V gene, J gene, D gene, CDR3 protein, CDR3 DNA. D genes are given only for firm matches. The size of a clone is reported for some rows only, either as once, few or many, or as a class for expanded clones.

-	TRBV4-1	TRBJ1-2	-	CASSQDLGQQGDGYTF	TGCGCCAGCAGCCAAGATCTAGGACAGCAAGGGGATGGCTACACCTTC
-	TRBV5-1	TRBJ2-5	TRBD2	CASSFYGGTEETQYF	TGCGCCAGCAGCTTTTACGGGGGGACCGAGGAGACCCAGTACTTC
few	TRBV11-2	TRBJ1-2	-	CASSHAGDYGYTF	TGTGCCAGCAGCCATGCGGGGGACTATGGCTACACCTTC
-	TRBV7-9	TRBJ1-2	-	CASSLGVGGADGYTF	TGTGCCAGCAGCTTAGGAGTAGGGGGGGCAGATGGCTACACCTTC
once	TRBV7-3	TRBJ2-2	-	CASSAHGRGGTGELFF	TGTGCCAGCAGCGCCCACGGCAGGGGTGGGACCGGGGAGCTGTTTTTT
-	TRBV9	TRBJ1-2	-	CASTLDRGGYGYTF	TGTGCCAGCACCCTCGACCGGGGTGGCTATGGCTACACCTTC
-	TRBV13	TRBJ1-2	-	CASSFYTLQSHYGYTF	TGTGCCAGCAGCTTTTATACCCTACAGAGTCACTATGGCTACACCTTC
once	TRBV7-9	TRBJ1-4	-	CASSARDYELFF	TGTGCCAGCAGCGCCCGGGACTATGAGCTGTTTTTT
-	TRBV4-1	TRBJ1-5	-	CASSSGTWLSGHQPQHF	TGCGCCAGCAGTTCCGGGACATGGCTTTCGGGCCATCAGCCCCAGCATTTT
-	TRBV3-1/TRBV3-2	TRBJ2-5	TRBD2	CASSHERRQGLAGGQETQYF	TGTGCCAGCAGCCATGAGAGGAGACAGGGACTAGCGGGGGGACAAGAGACCCAGTACTTC
-	TRBV6-5	TRBJ2-4	-	CASREGLKNIQYF	TGTGCCAGCAGGGAGGGACTCAAAAACATTCAGTACTTC
once	TRBV19	TRBJ1-2	TRBD1	CASSIGGTGLYGYTF	TGTGCCAGTAGTATAGGGGGGACAGGCTTGTATGGCTACACCTTC
once	TRBV6-2/TRBV6-3	TRBJ2-1	-	CASSYPSSYNEQFF	TGTGCCAGCAGTTACCCGAGCTCCTACAATGAGCAGTTCTTC
-	TRBV6-5	TRBJ1-2	-	CASIRAPYGYTF	TGTGCCAGCATCAGGGCTCCCTATGGCTACACCTTC
-	TRBV30	TRBJ2-7	-	CAWSALYRVGYEQYF	TGTGCCTGGAGTGCCCTATACAGGGTAGGCTACGAGCAGTACTTC
few	TRBV11-3	TRBJ1-6	TRBD1	CASSPRQGGNSPLHF	TGTGCCAGCAGCCCCAGACAGGGCGGTAATTCACCCCTCCACTTT
-	TRBV29-1	TRBJ2-7	-	CSVEGEGYEQYF	TGCAGCGTTGAAGGAGAGGGTTACGAGCAGTACTTC
-	TRBV11-2	TRBJ2-3	TRBD2	CASSSSRGGPDTQYF	TGTGCCAGCAGCTCTTCACGGGGGGGCCCAGATACGCAGTATTTT
-	TRBV5-1	TRBJ2-1	-	CASSLGRLGGEQFF	TGCGCCAGCAGCTTGGGTCGGCTCGGGGGTGAGCAGTTCTTC
-	TRBV11-2	TRBJ1-2	-	CASSLGLAVDRGYTF	TGTGCCAGCAGCTTAGGCCTGGCGGTAGATCGTGGCTACACCTTC
-	TRBV6-5	TRBJ2-7	-	CASNLRAGVTEQYF	TGTGCCAGCAATTTACGGGCAGGGGTTACCGAGCAGTACTTC
-	TRBV9	TRBJ2-2	TRBD2	CASSVDSGGNTGELFF	TGTGCCAGCAGCGTAGATAGCGGGGGCAACACCGGGGAGCTGTTTTTT
-	TRBV14	TRBJ1-6	TRBD1	CASSQAFDRDYNSPLHF	TGTGCCAGCAGCCAAGCCTTTGACAGGGACTATAATTCACCCCTCCACTTT
few	TRBV7-9	TRBJ1-2	TRBD1	CASSFLTGGSEGYTF	TGTGCCAGCAGCTTTTTAACAGGGGGGTCCGAAGGCTACACCTTC
once	TRBV4-1	TRBJ2-1	-	CASSQDGGATYNEQFF	TGCGCCAGCAGCCAAGACGGCGGGGCTACCTACAATGAGCAGTTCTTC
-	TRBV15	TRBJ1-2	TRBD1	CATSSGNGQGADGYTF	TGTGCCACCAGCAGTGGGAATGGACAGGGGGCCGACGGCTACACCTTC
-	TRBV27	TRBJ1-3	-	CASSLTWGNTIYF	TGTGCCAGCAGCTTAACATGGGGAAACACCATATATTTT